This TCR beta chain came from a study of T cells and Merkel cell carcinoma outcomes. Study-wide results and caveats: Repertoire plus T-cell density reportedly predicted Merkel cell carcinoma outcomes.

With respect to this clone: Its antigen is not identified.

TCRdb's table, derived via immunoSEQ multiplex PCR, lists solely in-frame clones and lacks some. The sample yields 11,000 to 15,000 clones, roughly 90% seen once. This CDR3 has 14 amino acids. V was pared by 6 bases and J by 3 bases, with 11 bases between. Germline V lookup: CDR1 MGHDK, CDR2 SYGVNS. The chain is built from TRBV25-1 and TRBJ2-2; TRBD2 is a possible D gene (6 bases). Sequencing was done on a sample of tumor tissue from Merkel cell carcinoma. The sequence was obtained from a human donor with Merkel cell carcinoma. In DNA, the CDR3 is TGTGCCAGCAGCGGAGGAGGGGACACCGGGGAGCTGTTTTTT. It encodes CASSGGGDTGELFF.